The next 10 T cell receptor beta chains were all read from a single sample in a study of neurological immune-mediated disorders. TCRdb re-derived calls from the 5' RACE reads in MiXCR, one entry per CDR3 protein. The table lists about 59,000 distinct CDR3 sequences, 10% to 15% of them singletons. The specimen was PBMCs. These receptors came from a woman between 55 and 75 years old with HTLV-1-associated myelopathy (HAM/TSP).

This clonotype was seen ten or more times. V gene TRBV7-9 combines with J gene TRBJ2-3; 13 bases are a match to TRBD2. Losses at the gene ends were 5 bases for V and 6 bases for J; bases not matched to a gene: 17. The germline V gene encodes CDR1 SEHNR and CDR2 FQNEAQ (reference sequence). The CDR3 has 19 residues. The CDR3 DNA follows: TGTGCCAGCAGCGCCGGGACTAGCGGGAAGCCCCAACAGGTCGATACGCAGTATTTT. Its translation is CASSAGTSGKPQQVDTQYF.

This clonotype was found many times. The rearrangement uses TRBV12-3 or TRBV12-4 and TRBJ1-5; weak D call: TRBD1 (5 bases). Between the trimmed V and J ends, which lost 3 bases and 1 base, there was a span of 10 bases. The CDR3 contains 15 residues. The CDR3 bases are TGTGCCAGCAGTTTCAAGGGGAACAGCAATCAGCCCCAGCATTTT. Translation: CASSFKGNSNQPQHF.

The sample holds many counts of this clonotype. The V and J genes are TRBV27 and TRBJ2-7; maybe TRBD2 (6 bases). V lost 6 bases to trimming and J lost 2 bases, with 14 bases between them. The CDR3 runs to 14 residues. Germline V gives CDR1 MNHEY, CDR2 SMNVEV (reference sequence). In nucleotides, the CDR3 is TGTGCCAGCAGGTCCGGGACGGGGGCCTACGAGCAGTACTTC. Its protein product is CASRSGTGAYEQYF.

The chain links TRBV29-1 to TRBJ2-1, with TRBD2 as a possible D gene (6 bases). The ends were cut back, 4 bases at V and 6 bases at J, with 16 bases in the middle. The CDR3 length is 14 residues. CDR1 is SQVTM, CDR2 ANQGSEA, per germline. The CDR3 coding sequence is TGCAGCGTTGGTTGGCGGGATCCTCCCAATGAGCAGTTCTTC. Translated: CSVGWRDPPNEQFF.

This clonotype has a count of ten or more. J is TRBJ2-3 and V is TRBV4-1; 13 bases are shared with TRBD2. CDR1 is MGHRA, CDR2 YSYEKL, per germline. The CDR3 loop spans 16 amino acids. The V gene end was trimmed by 4 bases and the J gene end by 4 bases; junction bases not matched to a gene: 5. The CDR3 loop reads CASSLRTSGRADTQYF. The CDR3 bases are TGCGCCAGCAGCCTACGGACTAGCGGGAGAGCAGATACGCAGTATTTT.

This clonotype was seen repeatedly, ten times or more. The chain couples TRBV5-1 to TRBJ2-1, with 11 nucleotides matching TRBD2. Germline CDR1 and CDR2: SGHRS and YFSETQ. The length of the CDR3 is 16 residues. The J segment lost 5 bases and the V segment lost 4 bases, leaving 8 bases of the junction unmatched. CDR3 bases: TGCGCCAGCAGCCCAACGACTAGCGGGAAAAACAATGAGCAGTTCTTC. This gives the protein CASSPTTSGKNNEQFF.

Regarding this clonotype: A much more abundant neighbour one base away suggests this may be a read error. V and J are TRBV20-1 and TRBJ2-3; D possibly corresponds to TRBD2 (6 bases). Germline V lookup: CDR1 DFQATT, CDR2 SNEGSKA (reference sequence). V was cut by 6 bases and J by 3 bases, with 16 bases left in between. CDR3 length: 14 amino acids. The CDR3 coding sequence is TGCAGTGCCGGGACTTGCGGGATAACAGATACGCAGTATTTT. Its protein is CSAGTCGITDTQYF.

In its sample, this clonotype was seen many times. This sequence joins TRBV7-8 and TRBJ2-3, with a tentative D call TRBD1 (5 bases). The germline V and J ends were trimmed by 5 bases and 3 bases, with 12 bases remaining between them. This CDR3 is built from 14 residues. Germline CDR1 SGHVS, CDR2 FQNEAQ. In DNA form, the CDR3 reads TGTGCCAGCAGCCCCCGACAGAAAACAGATACGCAGTATTTT. The encoded protein is CASSPRQKTDTQYF.

This clonotype was picked up many times. This chain joins TRBV18 and TRBJ1-2; TRBD1 might be the D (5 bases). Germline lookup yields CDR1 KGHSH and CDR2 LQKENI. Trimming left V 6 bases short and J 8 bases short, with 16 bases between. The CDR3 has 13 residues. The CDR3 reads CASSPAVGDGYTF. The CDR3 nucleotides read TGTGCCAGCTCCCCCGCGGTCGGGGACGGCTACACCTTC.

The genes are TRBV27 and TRBJ2-3, with D perhaps TRBD1 (5 bases). This CDR3 spans 15 amino acids. V was pared by 2 bases and J by 0 bases, with 9 bases between. CDR1 and CDR2 from the germline V gene are MNHEY and SMNVEV (reference sequence). The CDR3 nucleotides read TGTGCCAGCAGTTTACAGGGAACTAGCACAGATACGCAGTATTTT. It codes for CASSLQGTSTDTQYF.